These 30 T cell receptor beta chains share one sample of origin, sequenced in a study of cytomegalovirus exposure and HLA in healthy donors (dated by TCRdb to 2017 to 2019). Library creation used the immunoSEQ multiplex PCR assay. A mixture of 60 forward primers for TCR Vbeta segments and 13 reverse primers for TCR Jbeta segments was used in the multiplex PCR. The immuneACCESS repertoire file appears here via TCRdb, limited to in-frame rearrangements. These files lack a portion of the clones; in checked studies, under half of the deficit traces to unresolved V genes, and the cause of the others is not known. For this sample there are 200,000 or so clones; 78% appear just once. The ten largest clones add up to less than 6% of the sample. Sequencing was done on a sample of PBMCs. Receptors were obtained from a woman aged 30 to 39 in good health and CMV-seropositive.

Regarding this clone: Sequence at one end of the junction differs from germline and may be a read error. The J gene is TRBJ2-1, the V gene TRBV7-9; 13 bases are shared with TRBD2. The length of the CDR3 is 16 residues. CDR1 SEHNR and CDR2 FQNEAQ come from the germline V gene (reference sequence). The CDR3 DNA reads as TGTTCCAGCAGAGCCGGGACTAGCGGGGTATACAATGAGCAGTTCTTC. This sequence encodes CSSRAGTSGVYNEQFF.

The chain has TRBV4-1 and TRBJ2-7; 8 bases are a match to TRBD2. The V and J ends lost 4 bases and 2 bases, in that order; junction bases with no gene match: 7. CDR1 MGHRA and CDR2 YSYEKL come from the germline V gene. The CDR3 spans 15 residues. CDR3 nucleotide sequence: TGCGCCAGCAGCCCTTCGGGGGGGAACACCTACGAGCAGTACTTC. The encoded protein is CASSPSGGNTYEQYF.

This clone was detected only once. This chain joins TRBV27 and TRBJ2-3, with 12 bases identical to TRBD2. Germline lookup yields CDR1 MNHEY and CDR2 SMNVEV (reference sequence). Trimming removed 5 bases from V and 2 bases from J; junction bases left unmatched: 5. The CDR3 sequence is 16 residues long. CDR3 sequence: CASSVTSGSPTDTQYF. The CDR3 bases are TGTGCCAGCAGTGTGACTAGCGGGAGCCCCACAGATACGCAGTATTTT.

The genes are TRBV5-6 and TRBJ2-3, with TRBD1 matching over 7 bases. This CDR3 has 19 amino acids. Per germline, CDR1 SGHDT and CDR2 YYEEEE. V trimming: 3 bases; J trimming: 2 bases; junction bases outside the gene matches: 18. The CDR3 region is CASSSGQVRSLEFTDTQYF. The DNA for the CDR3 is TGTGCCAGCAGCTCAGGACAGGTTAGGTCCCTAGAATTCACAGATACGCAGTATTTT.

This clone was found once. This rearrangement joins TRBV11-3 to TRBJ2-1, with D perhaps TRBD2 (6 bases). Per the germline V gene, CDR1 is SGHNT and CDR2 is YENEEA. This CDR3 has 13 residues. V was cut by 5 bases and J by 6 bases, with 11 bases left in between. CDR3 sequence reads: CASSEFGGNEQFF. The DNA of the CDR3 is TGTGCCAGCAGCGAGTTCGGGGGCAATGAGCAGTTCTTC. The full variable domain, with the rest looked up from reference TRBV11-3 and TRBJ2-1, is EAGVVQSPRYKIIEKKQPVAFWCNPISGHNTLYWYLQNLGQGPELLIRYENEEAVDDSQLPKDRFSAERLKGVDSTLKIQPAELGDSAVYLCASSEFGGNEQFFGPGTRLTVL.

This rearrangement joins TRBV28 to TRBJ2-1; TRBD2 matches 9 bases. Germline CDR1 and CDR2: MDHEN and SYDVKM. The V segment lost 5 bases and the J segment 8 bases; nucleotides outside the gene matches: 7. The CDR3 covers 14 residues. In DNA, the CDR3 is TGTGCCAGCAGTGGGGGACTAGCTTTCCATGAGCAGTTCTTC. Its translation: CASSGGLAFHEQFF.

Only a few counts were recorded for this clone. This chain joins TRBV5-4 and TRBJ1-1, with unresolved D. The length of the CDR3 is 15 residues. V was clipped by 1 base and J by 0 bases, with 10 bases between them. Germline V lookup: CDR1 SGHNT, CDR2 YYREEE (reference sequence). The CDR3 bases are TGTGCCAGCAGCTTGACGGAACAGTTGAACACTGAAGCTTTCTTT. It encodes CASSLTEQLNTEAFF.

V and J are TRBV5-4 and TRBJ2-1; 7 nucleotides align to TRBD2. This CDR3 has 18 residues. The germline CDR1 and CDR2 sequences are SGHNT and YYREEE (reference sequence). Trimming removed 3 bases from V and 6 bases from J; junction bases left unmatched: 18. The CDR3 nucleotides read TGTGCCAGCAGCTCAAAAAGACAGAGCGGGGTAGGGTTCAATGAGCAGTTCTTC. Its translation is CASSSKRQSGVGFNEQFF.

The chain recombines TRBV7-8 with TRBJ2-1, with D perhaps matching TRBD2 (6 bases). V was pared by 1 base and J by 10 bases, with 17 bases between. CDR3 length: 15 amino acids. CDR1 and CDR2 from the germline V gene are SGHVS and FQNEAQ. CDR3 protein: CASSLDTSRVLEQFF. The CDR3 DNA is TGTGCCAGCAGCTTAGACACTAGCCGGGTACTAGAGCAGTTCTTC.

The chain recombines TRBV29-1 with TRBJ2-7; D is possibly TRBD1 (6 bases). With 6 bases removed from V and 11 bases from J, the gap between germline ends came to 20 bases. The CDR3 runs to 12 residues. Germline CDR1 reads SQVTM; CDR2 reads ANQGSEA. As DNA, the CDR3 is TGCAGCGTGACGCACTACAGGGATGAGGAGTACTTC. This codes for CSVTHYRDEEYF.

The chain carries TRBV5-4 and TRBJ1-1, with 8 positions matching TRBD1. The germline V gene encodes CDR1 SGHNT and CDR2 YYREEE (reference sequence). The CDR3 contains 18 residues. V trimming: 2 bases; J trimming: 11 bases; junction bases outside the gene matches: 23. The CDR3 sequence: CASSFNLGKSQGAPRAFF. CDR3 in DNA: TGTGCCAGCAGCTTCAACCTCGGAAAGTCCCAGGGGGCGCCAAGGGCTTTCTTT.

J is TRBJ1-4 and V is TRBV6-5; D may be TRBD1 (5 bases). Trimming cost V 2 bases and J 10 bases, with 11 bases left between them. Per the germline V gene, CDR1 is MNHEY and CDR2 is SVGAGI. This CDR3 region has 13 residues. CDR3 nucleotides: TGTGCCAGCAGTTACCGCGTGGGGGGAAAACTGTTTTTT. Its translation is CASSYRVGGKLFF.

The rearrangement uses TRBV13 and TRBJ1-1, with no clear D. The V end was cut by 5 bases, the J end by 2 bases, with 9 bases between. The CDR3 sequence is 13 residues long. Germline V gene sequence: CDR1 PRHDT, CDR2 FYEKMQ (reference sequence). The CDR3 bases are TGTGCCAGCAGCCTCCGGGGTAACACTGAAGCTTTCTTT. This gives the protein CASSLRGNTEAFF.

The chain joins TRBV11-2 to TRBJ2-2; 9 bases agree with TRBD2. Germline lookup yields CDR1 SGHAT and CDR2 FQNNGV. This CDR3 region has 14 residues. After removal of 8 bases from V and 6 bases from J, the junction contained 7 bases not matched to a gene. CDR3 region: CASCSGSPPGELFF. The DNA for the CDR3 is TGTGCCAGCTGTAGCGGGAGCCCCCCCGGGGAGCTGTTTTTT. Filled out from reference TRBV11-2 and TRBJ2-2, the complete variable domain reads EAGVAQSPRYKIIEKRQSVAFWCNPISGHATLYWYQQILGQGPKLLIQFQNNGVVDDSQLPKDRFSAERLKGVDSTLKIQPAKLEDSAVYLCASCSGSPPGELFFGEGSRLTVL.

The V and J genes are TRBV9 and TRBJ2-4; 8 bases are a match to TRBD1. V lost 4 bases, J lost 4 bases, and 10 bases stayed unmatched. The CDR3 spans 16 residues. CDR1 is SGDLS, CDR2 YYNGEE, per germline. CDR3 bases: TGTGCCAGCAGCACTTATGGGGGACAGGAAAAAAACATTCAGTACTTC. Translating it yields CASSTYGGQEKNIQYF.

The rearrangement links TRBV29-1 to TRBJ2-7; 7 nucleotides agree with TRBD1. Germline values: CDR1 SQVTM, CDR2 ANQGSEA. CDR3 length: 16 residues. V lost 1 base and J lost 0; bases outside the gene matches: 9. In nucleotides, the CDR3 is TGCAGCGTTGAAGTTGGGACAGAGGGTAACTCCTACGAGCAGTACTTC. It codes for CSVEVGTEGNSYEQYF.

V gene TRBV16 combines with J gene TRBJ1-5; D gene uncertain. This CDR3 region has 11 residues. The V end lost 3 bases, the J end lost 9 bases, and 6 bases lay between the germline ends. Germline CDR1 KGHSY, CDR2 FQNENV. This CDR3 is CASSHTGPQHF. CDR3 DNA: TGTGCCAGCAGCCATACGGGGCCCCAGCATTTT.

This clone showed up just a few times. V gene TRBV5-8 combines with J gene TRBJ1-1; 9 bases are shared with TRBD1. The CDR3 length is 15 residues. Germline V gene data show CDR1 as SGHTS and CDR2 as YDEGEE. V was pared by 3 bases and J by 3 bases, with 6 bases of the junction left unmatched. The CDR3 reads CASSYHRGQDTEAFF. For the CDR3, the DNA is TGTGCCAGCAGCTACCACAGGGGGCAAGACACTGAAGCTTTCTTT.

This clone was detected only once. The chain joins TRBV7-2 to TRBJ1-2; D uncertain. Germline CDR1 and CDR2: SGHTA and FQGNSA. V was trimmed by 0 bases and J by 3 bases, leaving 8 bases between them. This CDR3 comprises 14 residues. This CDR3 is CASSLARRDYGYTF. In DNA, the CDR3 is TGTGCCAGCAGCTTAGCGCGCCGAGACTATGGCTACACCTTC. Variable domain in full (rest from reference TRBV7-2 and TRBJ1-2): GAGVSQSPSNKVTEKGKDVELRCDPISGHTALYWYRQSLGQGLEFLIYFQGNSAPDKSGLPSDRFSAERTGGSVSTLTIQRTQQEDSAVYLCASSLARRDYGYTFGSGTRLTVV.

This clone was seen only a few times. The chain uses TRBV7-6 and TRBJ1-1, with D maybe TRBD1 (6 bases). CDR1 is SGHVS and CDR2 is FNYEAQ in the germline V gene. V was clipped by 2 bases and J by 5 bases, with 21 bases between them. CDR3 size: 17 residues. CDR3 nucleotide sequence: TGTGCCAGCAGCTTAAGGGGCAACCCCAGGGGAGGGACTGAAGCTTTCTTT. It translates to CASSLRGNPRGGTEAFF.

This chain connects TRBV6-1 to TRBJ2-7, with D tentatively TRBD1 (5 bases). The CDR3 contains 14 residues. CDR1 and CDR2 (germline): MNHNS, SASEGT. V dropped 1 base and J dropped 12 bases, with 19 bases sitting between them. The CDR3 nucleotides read TGTGCCAGCAGTGAAGGGCAGGGCCCCCTCTGGCGGTACTTC. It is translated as CASSEGQGPLWRYF.

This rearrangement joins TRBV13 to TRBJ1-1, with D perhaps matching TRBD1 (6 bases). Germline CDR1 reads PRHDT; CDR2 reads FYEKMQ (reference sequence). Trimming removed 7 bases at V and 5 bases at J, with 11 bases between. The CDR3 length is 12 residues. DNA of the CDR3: TGTGCCAGCACGGGGGGGCGAACTGAAGCTTTCTTT. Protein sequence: CASTGGRTEAFF.

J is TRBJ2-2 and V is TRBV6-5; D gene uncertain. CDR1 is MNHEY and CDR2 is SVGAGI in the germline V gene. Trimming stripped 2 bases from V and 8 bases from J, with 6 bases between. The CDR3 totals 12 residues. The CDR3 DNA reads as TGTGCCAGCAGTTACGGCAGGGGGGAGCTGTTTTTT. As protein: CASSYGRGELFF.

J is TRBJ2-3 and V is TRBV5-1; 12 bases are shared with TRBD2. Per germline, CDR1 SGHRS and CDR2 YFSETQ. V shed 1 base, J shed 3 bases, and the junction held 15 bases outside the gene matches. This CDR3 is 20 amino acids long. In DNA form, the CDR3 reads TGCGCCAGCAGCTTGTCCCCCCCTAGCGGGAGGGCCGTTCGGACAGATACGCAGTATTTT. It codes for CASSLSPPSGRAVRTDTQYF.

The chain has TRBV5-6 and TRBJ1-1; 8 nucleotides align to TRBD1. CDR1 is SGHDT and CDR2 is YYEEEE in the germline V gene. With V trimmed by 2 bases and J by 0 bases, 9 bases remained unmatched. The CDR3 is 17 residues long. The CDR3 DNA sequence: TGTGCCAGCAGCTTAAAGACAGGGGCGTACTTGAACACTGAAGCTTTCTTT. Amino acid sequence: CASSLKTGAYLNTEAFF.

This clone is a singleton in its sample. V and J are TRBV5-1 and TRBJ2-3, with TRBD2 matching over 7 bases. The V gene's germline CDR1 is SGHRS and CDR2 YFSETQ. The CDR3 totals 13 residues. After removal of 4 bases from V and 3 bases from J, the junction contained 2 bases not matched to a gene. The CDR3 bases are TGCGCCAGCAGCGGCGGGAGAACAGATACGCAGTATTTT. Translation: CASSGGRTDTQYF.

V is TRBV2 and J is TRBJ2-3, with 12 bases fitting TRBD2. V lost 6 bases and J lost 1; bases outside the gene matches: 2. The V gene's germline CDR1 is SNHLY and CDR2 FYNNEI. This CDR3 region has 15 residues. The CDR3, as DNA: TGTGCCAGCAGAGCTAGCGGGGGGGGCACAGATACGCAGTATTTT. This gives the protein CASRASGGGTDTQYF.

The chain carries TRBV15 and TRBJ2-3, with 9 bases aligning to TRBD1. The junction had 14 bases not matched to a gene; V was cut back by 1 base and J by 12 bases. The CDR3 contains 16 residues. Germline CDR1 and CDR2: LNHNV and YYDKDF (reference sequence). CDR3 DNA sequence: TGTGCCACCAGCAGAGGACAGGGGGTGACCGGGACTAAACAGTATTTT. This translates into CATSRGQGVTGTKQYF.

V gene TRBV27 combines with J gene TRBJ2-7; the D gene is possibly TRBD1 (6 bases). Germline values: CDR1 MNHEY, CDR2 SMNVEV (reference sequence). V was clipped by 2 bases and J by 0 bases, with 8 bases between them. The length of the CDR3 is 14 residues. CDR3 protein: CASSLTGSSYEQYF. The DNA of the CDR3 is TGTGCCAGCAGTTTAACAGGGAGCTCCTACGAGCAGTACTTC.

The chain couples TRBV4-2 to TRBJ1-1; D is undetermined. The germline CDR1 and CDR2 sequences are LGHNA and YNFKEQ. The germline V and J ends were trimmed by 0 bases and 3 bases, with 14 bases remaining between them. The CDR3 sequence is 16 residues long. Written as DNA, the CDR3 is TGTGCCAGCAGCCAAGAGGGAGACACACCTTACACTGAAGCTTTCTTT. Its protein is CASSQEGDTPYTEAFF.